The TCR beta chain described here comes from a study of T cells after yellow fever vaccination. Whole-study context: SMART-Seq v4 Ultra Low Input prepared the low-cell-number fractions. Study-wide results and limits: FACS-sorted repertoires might harbor abundant contaminating clonotypes from the bulk population.

This clonotype was seen a few times. Antigen: not known. MiXCR, run by TCRdb on the 5' RACE reads, gives a single entry per CDR3 protein. In the table there are under 500,000 distinct CDR3 sequences, roughly a sixth of which are singletons. The CDR3 consists of 16 residues. V was clipped by 0 bases and J by 9 bases, with 20 bases between them. Germline V gene lookup returns CDR1 KGHSH and CDR2 LQKENI. This TCR was recovered from a man between 18 and 29 years old who received the YFV17D yellow fever vaccine. The sample was PBMCs, taken before the yellow fever booster vaccination. This sequence joins TRBV18 and TRBJ1-2; D call uncertain. DNA for the CDR3: TGTGCCAGCTCACCACCCAGTACAGTGAACTTCGAGCGCTACACCTTC. It specifies CASSPPSTVNFERYTF.